What follows is one T cell receptor (beta chain) and its context. This record comes from a study of blood T cell repertoires in COVID-19. Study context: The origin of the acute and convalescent COVID-19 samples was the United States, Italy and Spain. In each case, the material was cDNA or gDNA derived from T cells, B-cell-depleted T cells, or PBMCs.

Per the authors' pipeline: Researchers report that nucleated cell counts were estimated from reference gene primer amplification. Libraries were prepared by immunoSEQ multiplex PCR; TCRdb keeps only in-frame clonotypes and omits some of them. V and J calls and clone size are as listed in that table; D and trimming were resolved from the DNA. The sample has about 63,000 clones; about 80% are singletons. This CDR3 has 13 residues. The V end was cut by 3 bases, the J end by 9 bases, with 12 bases between. From germline, CDR1 is MDHEN and CDR2 SYDVKM. The sequence came from an elderly woman with acute or convalescent COVID-19. Sequenced material: peripheral blood. The chain combines TRBV28 with TRBJ1-3; possibly TRBD1 for D (5 bases). CDR3 sequence (DNA): TGTGCCAGCAGTTTGCAGGGAAGAGGCACCATATATTTT. Its protein product is CASSLQGRGTIYF.